This T cell receptor beta chain was profiled in a study of blood T cell repertoires in COVID-19. Turning to the study itself: T cells, B-cell-depleted T cells, or PBMCs supplied cDNA or gDNA.

Germline loops: CDR1 MNHNY, CDR2 SVGAGI (reference sequence). The V segment lost 0 bases and the J segment 2 bases; nucleotides outside the gene matches: 0. This CDR3 spans 14 amino acids. Repertoires were generated with immunoSEQ multiplex PCR, while TCRdb's copy carries only in-frame clones and drops some. The table has about 480,000 clones, about 88% seen once. The participants were between about 18 and 95 years old and came from 24 US areas. The gene calls are TRBV6-6 and TRBJ1-2, with 7 bases fitting TRBD1. The clonotype was recovered from a woman in her fifties or sixties who had recovered from COVID-19. Sequenced material: PBMCs or T cells enriched from blood (not recorded which). The DNA of the CDR3 is TGTGCCAGCAGTTACTCGACAGGGAACTATGGCTACACCTTC. As protein: CASSYSTGNYGYTF.